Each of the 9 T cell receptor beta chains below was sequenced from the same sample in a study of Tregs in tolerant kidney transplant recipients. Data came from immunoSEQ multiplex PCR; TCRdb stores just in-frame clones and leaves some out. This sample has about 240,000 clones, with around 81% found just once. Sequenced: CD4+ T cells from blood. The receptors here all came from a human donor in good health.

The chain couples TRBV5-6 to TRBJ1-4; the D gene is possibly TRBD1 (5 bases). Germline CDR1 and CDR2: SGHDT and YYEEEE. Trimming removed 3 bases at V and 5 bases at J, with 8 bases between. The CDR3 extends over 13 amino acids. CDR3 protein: CASSSGPNEKLFF. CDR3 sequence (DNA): TGTGCCAGCAGCTCAGGGCCGAATGAAAAACTGTTTTTT.

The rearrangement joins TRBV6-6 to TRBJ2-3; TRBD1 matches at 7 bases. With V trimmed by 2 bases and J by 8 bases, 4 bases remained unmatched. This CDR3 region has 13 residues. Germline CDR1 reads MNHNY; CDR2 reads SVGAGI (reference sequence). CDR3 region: CASSYEGAGTQYF. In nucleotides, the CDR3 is TGTGCCAGCAGTTACGAGGGGGCGGGTACGCAGTATTTT.

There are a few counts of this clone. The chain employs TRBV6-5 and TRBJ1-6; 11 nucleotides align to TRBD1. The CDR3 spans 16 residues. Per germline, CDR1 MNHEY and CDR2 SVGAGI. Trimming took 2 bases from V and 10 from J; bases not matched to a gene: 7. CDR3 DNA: TGTGCCAGCAGTTACGGACAGGGGGCTGCCTGGTCACCCCTCCACTTT. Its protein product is CASSYGQGAAWSPLHF.

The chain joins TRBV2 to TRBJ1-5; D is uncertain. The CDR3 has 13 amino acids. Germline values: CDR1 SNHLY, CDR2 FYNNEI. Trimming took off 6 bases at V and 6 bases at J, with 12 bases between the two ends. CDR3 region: CASRISGAQPQHF. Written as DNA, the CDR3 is TGTGCCAGCAGAATTTCCGGCGCTCAGCCCCAGCATTTT.

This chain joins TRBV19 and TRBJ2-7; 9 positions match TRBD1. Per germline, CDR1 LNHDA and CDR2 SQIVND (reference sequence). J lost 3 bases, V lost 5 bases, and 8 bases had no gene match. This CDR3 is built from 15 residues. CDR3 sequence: CASSGRDRGIYEQYF. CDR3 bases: TGTGCCAGTAGTGGCCGCGACAGGGGGATCTACGAGCAGTACTTC.

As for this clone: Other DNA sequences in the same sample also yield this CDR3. The CDR3 reads CASSLRRTFFSYNSPLHF. The CDR3 DNA is TGTGCCAGCAGCCTTCGCAGGACATTTTTCTCCTATAATTCACCCCTCCACTTT. The chain uses TRBV7-8 and TRBJ1-6; TRBD1 might be the D (5 bases). V was cut by 5 bases and J by 0 bases, with 17 bases left in between. Per the germline V gene, CDR1 is SGHVS and CDR2 is FQNEAQ. CDR3 length: 18 amino acids.

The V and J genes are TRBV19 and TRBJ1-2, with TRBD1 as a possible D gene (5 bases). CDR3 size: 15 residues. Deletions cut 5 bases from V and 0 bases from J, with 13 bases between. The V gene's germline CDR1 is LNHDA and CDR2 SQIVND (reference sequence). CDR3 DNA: TGTGCCAGTAGTCCTGGGACGGAACCTAACTATGGCTACACCTTC. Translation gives CASSPGTEPNYGYTF. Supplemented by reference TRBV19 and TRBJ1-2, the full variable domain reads DGGITQSPKYLFRKEGQNVTLSCEQNLNHDAMYWYRQDPGQGLRLIYYSQIVNDFQKGDIAEGYSVSREKKESFPLTVTSAQKNPTAFYLCASSPGTEPNYGYTFGSGTRLTVV.

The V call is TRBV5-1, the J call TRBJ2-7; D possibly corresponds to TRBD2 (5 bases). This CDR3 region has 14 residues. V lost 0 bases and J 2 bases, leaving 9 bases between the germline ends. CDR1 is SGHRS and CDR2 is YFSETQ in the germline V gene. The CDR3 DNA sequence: TGCGCCAGCAGCTTGGTGGGAGCCGCCTACGAGCAGTACTTC. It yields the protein CASSLVGAAYEQYF.

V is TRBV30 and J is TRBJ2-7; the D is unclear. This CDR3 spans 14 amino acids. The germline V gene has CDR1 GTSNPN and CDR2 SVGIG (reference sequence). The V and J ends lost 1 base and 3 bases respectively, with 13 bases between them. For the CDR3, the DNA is TGTGCCTGGAGTGATAAGTTCCGATTCTACGAGCAGTACTTC. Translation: CAWSDKFRFYEQYF.